This TCR beta chain stems from a study of cytomegalovirus exposure and HLA in healthy donors (dated by TCRdb to about 2017). Study-wide context: In an earlier analysis of roughly 500 of the donors, 276 Gb of sequence data and 90 million to 120 million unique TCR beta sequences from 150 million to 200 million T cells were reported. The number of typed donors differed by locus: roughly 629-630 for A, B, C, DRB1 and DQB1; 500 to 550 for DQA1; 606 for DPA1; and around 450 for DPB1. Every discovery cohort repertoire had been produced on one sequencing platform. Besides the first cohort of 500 to 700 subjects, a separate validation cohort made up of 120 different subjects was used. The study used immunosequencing to profile the T cell repertoires of under 700 subjects and linked those repertoires to cytomegalovirus serostatus. In a later genetic analysis, genome-wide SNP genotypes for about 55% of the 666 donors were used, and that subset was treated as a discovery cohort. Among about 390 genotyped donors of the cohort, an average of approximately 250,000 unique TCR beta nucleotide sequences were sequenced per donor, roughly 18% of them non-productive. Around 320 gigabases of sequencing data and some 85 million unique TCR sequences were included in an early release covering 550 to 800 HLA-typed donors. The study aimed to test whether cataloging public T cell receptors could reveal signatures of past pathogen exposure. The genetic ancestry cluster associated with self-reported Caucasian donors included around 76% of the 300 to 400 genotyped donors. Donor age, sex, ethnicity and CMV serostatus were compiled together with the repertoire data. To predict cytomegalovirus infection status, the study combined high-throughput TCR immunosequencing, statistical association of individual TCRs with disease status, and machine learning. A handful of DR-DQ haplotypes were handled as single units for association and clustering because linkage in the cohort was strong. To study patterns of TCR occurrence, a later analysis re-analyzed previously published TCR beta repertoires from several hundred donors and added high-resolution HLA genotyping. The later analysis used no new phenotypic data to find candidate immune exposures, relying instead on TCR beta sequences and their occurrence across donors. In an earlier analysis of 500 to 650 of the donors, high-throughput TCR beta sequencing was used to judge whether each TCR beta V gene segment behaved as functional or pseudogenic. Both class I and class II loci were covered by HLA typing, at four-digit resolution.

The cohort comprised under 700 healthy bone marrow donors. Cohort members were all nominally healthy when sampled, although unrecorded immune exposures were likely present. The donor was CMV seronegative and belonged to the group of 352 seronegative cohort members. Each donor provided a peripheral blood sample, and peripheral blood mononuclear cells were used for TCR beta sequencing. Genomic DNA was extracted from the blood cell samples with the Qiagen DNeasy Blood Extraction Kit. Beyond this particular receptor, the publication reports: In vitro tests confirmed that a few of the cytomegalovirus-associated TCR beta chains recognize cytomegalovirus antigens. The classifier was reported to diagnose cytomegalovirus status with high specificity and sensitivity in both the original cohort and the validation cohort. When HLA alleles, especially DR and DQ, strongly co-occurred, TCR associations were difficult to assign to individual alleles. Because HLA typing was unavailable for some donors at each locus, only the typed subset was used in association tests. In a later analysis, the rate of TCR association differed among HLA loci, with DRB1 alleles having the most associated TCRs and HLA-C alleles having the fewest. A further reported finding was that TCR beta sequences accurately predicted the HLA-A and HLA-B alleles for most subjects in the first cohort. In this cohort, only TCR beta chains were sequenced, and detectable features were limited by the absence of alpha or paired-chain data. Compared with the roughly 720-donor mean, donors in an Asian-associated ancestry cluster had fewer N-insertions in productive TCRs, according to a later genetic analysis. Presence/absence analyses assumed roughly uniform sequencing depth across donors, an assumption that may not hold. The authors suggested that the approach could potentially be extended to other disease states and immunological phenotypes. A cluster of highly shared sequence variants was judged likely to represent a technical artifact of the sequencing pipeline. Several of the top co-occurrence clusters appeared to be linked to parvovirus B19, influenza, CMV and Epstein-Barr virus, according to a later analysis. In an earlier analysis of 500 to 650 of the donors, most TCR beta V segments appeared in productive rearrangements about 90% or about 30% of the time, broadly matching IMGT annotations. A later analysis associated about 17,000 TCR beta sequences with specific HLA alleles at a false discovery rate of 0.05. Because counts were too low, seventeen rarely observed V segments, including chromosome 9 orphons, were left out of the earlier analysis of 500 to 650 of the donors. According to a later analysis, most CMV-associated TCR beta chains appeared to be HLA-restricted, and the HLA associations seemed to be driven largely by CMV exposure. Compared with equally common non-associated chains, HLA-associated TCR beta chains in a later analysis were more clonally expanded and had lower generation probabilities. Most TCR sequences were observed very rarely across donors, whereas some public TCRs were present in many individuals. CMV serostatus was the only immune exposure information available for the cohort. In a later genetic analysis, a missense DCLRE1C variant was associated with V-gene and J-gene trimming of TCR beta chains, and the association was replicated in an independent cohort. Some IMGT-functional V segments, including TRBV6-2 and TRBV6-3, could not be told apart with the 87-base-pair reads, so those segments were excluded. Linkage disequilibrium might explain the correlated functional status among segregating V segments, but an unknown experimental factor could not be ruled out. A total of 150 to 200 TCR beta chains were listed by the study as associated with cytomegalovirus.

The junction carries 8 bases between V and J, which are trimmed by 0 bases and 4 bases respectively. From its cysteine to its phenylalanine, the CDR3 spans 14 amino acids. Only the CDR3 DNA stays, 42 bases, in frame from base 1. CDR1 and CDR2 (MRHNA, SNTAGT) derive from the germline V gene. About this clone: This clone's antigen is unknown. The sample holds no much larger clone one base away, and base qualities are not on file.

Libraries were prepared through the immunoSEQ multiplex PCR assay. The multiplex PCR relied on a mix of 60 forward primers for TCR Vbeta segments and 13 reverse primers for TCR Jbeta segments. The CDR3 region of rearranged TCR beta genes was amplified from genomic DNA by a multiplex PCR assay. Amplified TCR beta libraries were sequenced as 87-base-pair reads on the Illumina HiSeq System. Processing in the source paper ran as follows. A later analysis counted some 74 million unique TCR beta chains across the 670 or so repertoires, and some 12 million of these chains were shared by at least two donors. A nearest-neighbor algorithm error-corrected the raw reads and collapsed the reads into unique sequences, merging closely related sequences to remove PCR and sequencing errors. Alignment of CDR3 sequences to IMGT reference sequences was used to assign V, D and J gene segments. Each retained sequence needed at least a six-nucleotide match to both a V gene segment and a J gene segment. A rearrangement was called productive if the CDR3 had no stop codons and remained in frame with V and J, and every other rearrangement was called non-productive. Following IMGT convention, CDR3 was defined as the stretch from the second conserved V-encoded cysteine to the conserved J-encoded phenylalanine. The earlier analysis of 450 to 750 of the donors excluded any sequence lacking an unambiguous match to a single V gene segment. In an earlier analysis of 450 to 750 of the donors, a V segment was called functional when productive rearrangements were above 56.7%, and segregating when the standard deviation between donors exceeded 5%. A statistical classification framework was built for diagnosing cytomegalovirus status from the catalog of TCR beta chain sequences. A later analysis assigned V and J genes by comparing TCR nucleotide sequences with IMGT/GENE-DB human TR gene sequences. A later analysis assigned CDR3 sequences and most-parsimonious VDJ recombination scenarios with the TCRdist pipeline. In a later analysis, each TCR beta chain was defined by its CDR3 amino acid sequence together with its V-gene family, and reads without a unique V-gene family were excluded. To address suspected cross-contamination and a sequencing artifact, a later analysis removed several hundred highly shared, low-generation-probability nucleotide sequences. For each public chain, a later analysis derived a clonal expansion index from normalized ranks of inferred template counts within each repertoire. Generation probabilities in a later analysis came from a VDJ recombination model fitted to out-of-frame rearrangements, and those results were checked against IGoR. Hypergeometric tests were used in a later analysis to score TCR-TCR, TCR-HLA and TCR-CMV co-occurrence, with a repertoire-size bias correction applied to the TCR pairs. To estimate false discovery rates, a later analysis permuted the HLA or CMV assignments 20 times. In a later analysis, co-occurring TCRs were grouped using DBSCAN, and TCRdist sequence similarity was added for clustering within HLA-allele-positive subsets. Repertoires with fewer than 30,000 or more than 120,000 public chains, plus five repertoires with anomalous nucleotide sharing, were excluded from co-occurrence clustering. TCRdb limited this immuneACCESS table to in-frame rearrangements with V and J called. A share of clones is missing; checked studies link under half to unresolved V genes, and the rest is unexplained. Clonal size and the V and J genes are those of that table, whereas D and trimming came from the DNA. Within this sample are around 130,000 clones, with approximately 84% of them counted one time only. The top ten clonotypes cover 2.7% of the sample.

The chain was built from TRBV6-4 and TRBJ2-3, with no confidently assigned D gene. The specimen sequenced was PBMCs. The sequence derives from a boy aged 2 to 10 in good health and CMV-seronegative. The DNA reads as follows: TGTGCCAGCAGTGACTCGTGGCAGTCAGATACGCAGTATTTT. The translation is CASSDSWQSDTQYF.